The text below deals with one T cell receptor beta chain. Its antigen is currently unknown. TCRdb re-analysed the 5' RACE reads in MiXCR, keeping a single row per CDR3 protein. The data contain roughly 480,000 distinct CDR3 sequences, 24% of them singletons. Germline V lookup: CDR1 DFQATT, CDR2 SNEGSKA (reference sequence). This CDR3 comprises 12 residues. Trimming left V 5 bases short and J 9 bases short, with 14 bases between. The source of the sample is a study of identical twins. Broader study findings: Invariant MAIT and iNKT cells are populations that could partly confound zero-insertion analyses.

This same sample was also part of a study on T cells expressing NK-cell markers. That source adds: Sorted CD3+CD56-NKG2C+, CD3+CD56+NKG2C+ and CD3+CD56+NKG2C- T cells supplied the TCR beta repertoires. As a fraction of CD8+ T cells, dominant NKG2C+ clonotypes reached roughly 1.0-7.5% in 5 to 7 donors. Whether the expanded NKG2C+ T cell clones recognized HCMV remained unclear.

What was sequenced was CD4+ T cells sorted from blood. The receptor was derived from a woman in her late teens or twenties in good health. This chain connects TRBV20-1 to TRBJ2-1; possible D gene TRBD2, 7 bases. The CDR3 region has the DNA TGCAGTGCTCTCGTGGGGGGGCTTGAGCAGTTCTTC. Encoded protein: CSALVGGLEQFF.